Sequencing of this T cell receptor (beta chain) was carried out in a study of T cell responses to AZD1222 COVID-19 vaccine. Overall study findings and caveats: Donors were largely white British and mainly female; clonal diversity was possibly underestimated. Nearly half of spike-specific TCRs reportedly go after variant regions that carry no mutations. Spike-wide coverage was observed for vaccine-associated CD4 TCRs, with dominant responses at 160-218 and 743-854.

Analysis merged second doses at about 4 or about 12 weeks. Germline CDR1 is MNHEY and CDR2 is SMNVEV (reference sequence). V dropped 0 bases and J dropped 5 bases, with 8 bases sitting between them. CDR3 length: 13 residues. In regard to this clone: Its matching antigen is unknown.

The table came from immunoSEQ multiplex PCR; TCRdb's copy has only in-frame clones and leaves some out. The table has about 18,000 clones, approximately 80% seen once. The source material was peripheral blood, sampled 28 days after the second AZD1222 dose. The receptor was derived from an adult who received the AZD1222 COVID-19 vaccine. The rearrangement joins TRBV27 to TRBJ2-7; D is uncertain. The CDR3 region is CASSLSAYDEQYF. The CDR3 DNA reads TGTGCCAGCAGTTTATCGGCTTACGACGAGCAGTACTTC.